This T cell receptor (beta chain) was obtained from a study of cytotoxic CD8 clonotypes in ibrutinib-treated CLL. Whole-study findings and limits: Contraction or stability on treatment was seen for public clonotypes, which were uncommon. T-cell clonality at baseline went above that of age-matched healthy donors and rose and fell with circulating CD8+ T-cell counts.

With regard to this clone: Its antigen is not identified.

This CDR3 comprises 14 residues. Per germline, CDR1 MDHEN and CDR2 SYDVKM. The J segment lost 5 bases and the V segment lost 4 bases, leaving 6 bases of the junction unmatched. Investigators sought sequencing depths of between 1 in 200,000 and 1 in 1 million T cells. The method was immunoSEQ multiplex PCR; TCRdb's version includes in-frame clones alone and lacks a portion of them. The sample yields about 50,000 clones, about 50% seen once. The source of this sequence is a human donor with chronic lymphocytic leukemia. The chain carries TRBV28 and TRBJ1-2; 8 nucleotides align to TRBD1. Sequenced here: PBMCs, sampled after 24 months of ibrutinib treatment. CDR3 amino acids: CASSSGQGEYGYTF. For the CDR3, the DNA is TGTGCCAGCAGTTCTGGACAGGGCGAGTATGGCTACACCTTC.